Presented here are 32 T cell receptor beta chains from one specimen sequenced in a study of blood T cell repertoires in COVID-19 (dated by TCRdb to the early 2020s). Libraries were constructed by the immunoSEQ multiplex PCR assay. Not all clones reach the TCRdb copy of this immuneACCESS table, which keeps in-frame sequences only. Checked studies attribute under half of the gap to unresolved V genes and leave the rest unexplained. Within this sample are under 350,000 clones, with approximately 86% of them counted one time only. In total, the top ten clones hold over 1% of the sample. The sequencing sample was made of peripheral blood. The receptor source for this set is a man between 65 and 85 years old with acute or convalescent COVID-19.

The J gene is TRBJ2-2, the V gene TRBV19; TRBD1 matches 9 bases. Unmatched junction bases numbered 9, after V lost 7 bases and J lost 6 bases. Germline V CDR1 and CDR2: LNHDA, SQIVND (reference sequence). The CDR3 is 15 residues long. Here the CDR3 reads CASTAGQGSSGELFF. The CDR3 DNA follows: TGTGCCAGTACCGCGGGACAGGGTAGCTCCGGGGAGCTGTTTTTT.

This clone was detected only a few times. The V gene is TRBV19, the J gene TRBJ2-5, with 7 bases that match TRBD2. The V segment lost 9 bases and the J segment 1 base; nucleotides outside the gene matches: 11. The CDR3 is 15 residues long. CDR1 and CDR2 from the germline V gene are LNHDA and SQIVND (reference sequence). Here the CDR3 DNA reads TGTGCCAGCAGACTAGCCCTCGGGTCCCAAGAGACCCAGTACTTC. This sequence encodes CASRLALGSQETQYF.

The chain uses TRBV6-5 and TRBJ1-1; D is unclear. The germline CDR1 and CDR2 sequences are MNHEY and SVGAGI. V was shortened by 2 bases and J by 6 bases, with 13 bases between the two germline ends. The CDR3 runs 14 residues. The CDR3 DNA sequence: TGTGCCAGCAGTTACCCGGGGAAGCTCGCTGAAGCTTTCTTT. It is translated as CASSYPGKLAEAFF.

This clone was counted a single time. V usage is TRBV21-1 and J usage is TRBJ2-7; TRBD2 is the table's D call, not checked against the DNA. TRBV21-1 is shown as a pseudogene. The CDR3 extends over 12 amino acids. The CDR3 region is CASSKGGYEQYF. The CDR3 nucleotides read TGTGCCAGCAGCAAAGGCGGCTACGAGCAGTACTTC.

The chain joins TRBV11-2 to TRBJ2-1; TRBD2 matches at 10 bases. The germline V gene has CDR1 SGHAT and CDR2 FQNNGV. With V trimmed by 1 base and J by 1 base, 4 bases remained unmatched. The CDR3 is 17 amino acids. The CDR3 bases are TGTGCCAGCAGCTTAGTAGTGACTAGCGGGTCCTACAATGAGCAGTTCTTC. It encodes CASSLVVTSGSYNEQFF. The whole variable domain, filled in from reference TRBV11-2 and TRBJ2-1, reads EAGVAQSPRYKIIEKRQSVAFWCNPISGHATLYWYQQILGQGPKLLIQFQNNGVVDDSQLPKDRFSAERLKGVDSTLKIQPAKLEDSAVYLCASSLVVTSGSYNEQFFGPGTRLTVL.

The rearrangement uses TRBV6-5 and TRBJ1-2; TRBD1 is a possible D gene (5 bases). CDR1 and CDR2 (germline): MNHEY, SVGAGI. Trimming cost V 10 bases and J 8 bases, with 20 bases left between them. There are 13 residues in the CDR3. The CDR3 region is CATAEGARYGYTF. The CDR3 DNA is TGTGCCACCGCCGAAGGGGCCCGGTACGGCTACACCTTC.

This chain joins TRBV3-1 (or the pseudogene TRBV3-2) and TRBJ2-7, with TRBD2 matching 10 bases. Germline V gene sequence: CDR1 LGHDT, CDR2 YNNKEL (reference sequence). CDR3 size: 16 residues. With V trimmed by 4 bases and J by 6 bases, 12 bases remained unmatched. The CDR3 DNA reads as TGTGCCAGCAGCCTCTCCTTGCTAGCGGGAGTGGGCGAGCAGTACTTC. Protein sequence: CASSLSLLAGVGEQYF.

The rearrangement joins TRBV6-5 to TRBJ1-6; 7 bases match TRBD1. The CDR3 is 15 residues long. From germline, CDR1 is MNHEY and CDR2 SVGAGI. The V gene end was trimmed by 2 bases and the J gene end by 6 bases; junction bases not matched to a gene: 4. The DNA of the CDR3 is TGTGCCAGCAGTTACGACAGGGCACCTAATTCACCCCTCCACTTT. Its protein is CASSYDRAPNSPLHF.

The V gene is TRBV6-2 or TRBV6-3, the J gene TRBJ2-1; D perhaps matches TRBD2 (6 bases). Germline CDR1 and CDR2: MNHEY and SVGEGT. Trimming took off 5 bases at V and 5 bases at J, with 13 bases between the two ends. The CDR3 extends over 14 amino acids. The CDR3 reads CASSHKTRNNEQFF. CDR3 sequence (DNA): TGTGCCAGCAGTCACAAGACTAGAAACAATGAGCAGTTCTTC.

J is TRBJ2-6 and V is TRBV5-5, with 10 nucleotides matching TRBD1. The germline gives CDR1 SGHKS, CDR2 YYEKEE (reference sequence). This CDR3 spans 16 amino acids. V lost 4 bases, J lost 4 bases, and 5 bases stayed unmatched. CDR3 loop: CASSRQGARGANVLTF. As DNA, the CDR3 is TGTGCCAGCAGCAGACAGGGGGCAAGAGGGGCCAACGTCCTGACTTTC.

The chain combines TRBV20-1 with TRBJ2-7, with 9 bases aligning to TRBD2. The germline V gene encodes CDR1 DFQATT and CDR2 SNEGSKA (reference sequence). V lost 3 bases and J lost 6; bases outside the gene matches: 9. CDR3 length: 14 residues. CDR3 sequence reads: CSASSSGSTSEQYF. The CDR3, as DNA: TGCAGTGCTAGTAGTAGCGGGAGCACTAGCGAGCAGTACTTC.

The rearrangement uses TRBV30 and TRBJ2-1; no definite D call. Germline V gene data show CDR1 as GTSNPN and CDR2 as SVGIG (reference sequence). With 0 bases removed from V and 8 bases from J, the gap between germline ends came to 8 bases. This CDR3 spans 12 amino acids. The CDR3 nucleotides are TGTGCCTGGAGTGTAGTCCGAGATGAGCAGTTCTTC. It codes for CAWSVVRDEQFF.

Here the CDR3 reads CASSTGTGGEQYF. CDR3 bases: TGTGCCAGCAGTACCGGGACAGGAGGCGAGCAGTACTTC. This chain joins TRBV27 and TRBJ2-7; 8 nucleotides align to TRBD1. The CDR3 length is 13 residues. The V segment lost 5 bases and the J segment 6 bases; nucleotides outside the gene matches: 6. Germline V lookup: CDR1 MNHEY, CDR2 SMNVEV (reference sequence).

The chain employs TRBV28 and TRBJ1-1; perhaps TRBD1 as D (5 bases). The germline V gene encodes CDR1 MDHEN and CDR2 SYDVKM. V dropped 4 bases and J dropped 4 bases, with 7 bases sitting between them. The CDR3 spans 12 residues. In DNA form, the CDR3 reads TGTGCCAGCAGTTCCAGGGTCACTGAAGCTTTCTTT. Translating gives CASSSRVTEAFF.

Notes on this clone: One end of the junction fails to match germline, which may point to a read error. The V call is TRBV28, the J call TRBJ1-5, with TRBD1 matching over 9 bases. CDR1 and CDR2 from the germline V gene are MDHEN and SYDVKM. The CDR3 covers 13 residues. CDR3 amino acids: CVSIPTGGQPQHF. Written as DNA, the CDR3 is TGTGTCAGCATTCCGACAGGGGGGCAGCCCCAGCATTTT.

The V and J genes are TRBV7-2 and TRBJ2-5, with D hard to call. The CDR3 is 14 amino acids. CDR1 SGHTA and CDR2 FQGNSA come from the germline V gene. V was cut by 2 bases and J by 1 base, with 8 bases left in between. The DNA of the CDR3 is TGTGCCAGCAGCTTATCGGCGGCCCAAGAGACCCAGTACTTC. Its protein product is CASSLSAAQETQYF.

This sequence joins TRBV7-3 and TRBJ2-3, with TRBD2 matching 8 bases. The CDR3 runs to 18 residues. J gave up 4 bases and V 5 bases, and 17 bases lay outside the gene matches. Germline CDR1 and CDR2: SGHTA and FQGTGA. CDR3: CASSPTRSSGVGSDTQYF. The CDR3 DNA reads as TGTGCCAGCAGCCCGACTAGAAGTAGCGGGGTGGGTTCAGATACGCAGTATTTT.

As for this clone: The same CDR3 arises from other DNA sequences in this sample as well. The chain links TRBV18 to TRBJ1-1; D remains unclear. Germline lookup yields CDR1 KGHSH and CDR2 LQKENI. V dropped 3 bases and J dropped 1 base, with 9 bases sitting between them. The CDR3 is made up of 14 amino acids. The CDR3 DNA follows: TGTGCCAGCTCACCCGCGGTCAGGAACACTGAAGCTTTCTTT. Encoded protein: CASSPAVRNTEAFF.

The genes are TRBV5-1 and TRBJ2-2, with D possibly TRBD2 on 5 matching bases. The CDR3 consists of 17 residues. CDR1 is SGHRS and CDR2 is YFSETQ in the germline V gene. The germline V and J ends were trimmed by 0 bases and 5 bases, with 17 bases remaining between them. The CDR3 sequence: CASSLVAPGSGTGELFF. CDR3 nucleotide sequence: TGCGCCAGCAGCTTGGTGGCCCCGGGGTCGGGAACCGGGGAGCTGTTTTTT.

Written as DNA, the CDR3 is TGTGCCAGCAGATCGTTTACAGATACGCAGTATTTT. Translating gives CASRSFTDTQYF. The chain couples TRBV2 to TRBJ2-3; no reliable D call. The germline V gene has CDR1 SNHLY and CDR2 FYNNEI. The V end lost 6 bases, the J end lost 3 bases, and 7 bases lay between the germline ends. CDR3 length equals 12 residues. The complete variable domain, with remaining parts taken from reference TRBV2 and TRBJ2-3, reads EPEVTQTPSHQVTQMGQEVILRCVPISNHLYFYWYRQILGQKVEFLVSFYNNEISEKSEIFDDQFSVERPDGSNFTLKIRSTKLEDSAMYFCASRSFTDTQYFGPGTRLTVL.

The CDR3, as DNA: TGTGCCAGCAGCCTTCAGGGGGGAGCTGAAGCTTTCTTT. It encodes CASSLQGGAEAFF. The J gene is TRBJ1-1, the V gene TRBV5-4, with TRBD1 matching 7 bases. The germline gives CDR1 SGHNT, CDR2 YYREEE (reference sequence). The ends lost 4 bases at V and 6 bases at J; junction bases unmatched: 6. This CDR3 has 13 residues.

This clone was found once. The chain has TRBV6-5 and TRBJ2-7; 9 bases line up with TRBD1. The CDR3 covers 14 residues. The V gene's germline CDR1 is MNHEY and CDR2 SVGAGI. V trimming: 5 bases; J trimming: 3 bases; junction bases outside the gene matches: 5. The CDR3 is CASSKDRGYYEQYF. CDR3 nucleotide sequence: TGTGCCAGCAGTAAGGACAGGGGTTACTACGAGCAGTACTTC.

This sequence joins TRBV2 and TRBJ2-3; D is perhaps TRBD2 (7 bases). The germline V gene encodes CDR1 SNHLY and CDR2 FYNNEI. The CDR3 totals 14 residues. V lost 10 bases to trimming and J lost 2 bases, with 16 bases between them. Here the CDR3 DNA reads TGTGCCACGAATAGGGAGGGACACACAGATACGCAGTATTTT. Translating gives CATNREGHTDTQYF. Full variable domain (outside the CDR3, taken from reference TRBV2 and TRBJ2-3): EPEVTQTPSHQVTQMGQEVILRCVPISNHLYFYWYRQILGQKVEFLVSFYNNEISEKSEIFDDQFSVERPDGSNFTLKIRSTKLEDSAMYFCATNREGHTDTQYFGPGTRLTVL.

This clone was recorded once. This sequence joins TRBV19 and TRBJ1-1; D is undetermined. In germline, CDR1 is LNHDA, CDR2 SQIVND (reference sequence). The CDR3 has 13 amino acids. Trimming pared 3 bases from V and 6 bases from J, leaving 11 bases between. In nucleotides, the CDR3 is TGTGCCAGTAGTATGCTAGCAGGCTCTGAAGCTTTCTTT. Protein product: CASSMLAGSEAFF.

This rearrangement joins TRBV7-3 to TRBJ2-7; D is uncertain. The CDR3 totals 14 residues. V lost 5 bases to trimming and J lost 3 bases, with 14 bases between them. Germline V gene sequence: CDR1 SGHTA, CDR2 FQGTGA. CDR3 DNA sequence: TGTGCCAGCAGCCCAAGACATAGTGTCTACGAGCAGTACTTC. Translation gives CASSPRHSVYEQYF.

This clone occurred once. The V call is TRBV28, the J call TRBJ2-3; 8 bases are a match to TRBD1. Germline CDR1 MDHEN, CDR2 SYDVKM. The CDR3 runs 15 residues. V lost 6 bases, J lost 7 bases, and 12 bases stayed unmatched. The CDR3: CASSPMDRVGNTQYF. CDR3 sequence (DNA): TGTGCCAGCAGCCCCATGGACAGGGTCGGAAATACGCAGTATTTT.

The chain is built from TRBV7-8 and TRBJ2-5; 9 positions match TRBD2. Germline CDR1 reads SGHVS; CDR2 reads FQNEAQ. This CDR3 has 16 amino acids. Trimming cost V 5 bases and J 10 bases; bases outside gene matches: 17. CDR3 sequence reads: CASSPIRREGRVGQYF. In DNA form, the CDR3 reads TGTGCCAGCAGCCCGATCCGGCGGGAGGGTAGGGTAGGCCAGTACTTC.

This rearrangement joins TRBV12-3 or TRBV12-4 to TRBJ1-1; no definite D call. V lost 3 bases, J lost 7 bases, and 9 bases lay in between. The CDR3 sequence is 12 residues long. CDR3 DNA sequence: TGTGCCAGCAGTTTGGAGGTCGGTGAAGCTTTCTTT. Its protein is CASSLEVGEAFF.

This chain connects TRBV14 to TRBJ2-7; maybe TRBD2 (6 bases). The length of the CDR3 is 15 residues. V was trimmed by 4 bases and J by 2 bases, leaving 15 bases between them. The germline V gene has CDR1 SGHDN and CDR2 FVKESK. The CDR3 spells CASSPFSAGTYEQYF. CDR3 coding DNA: TGTGCCAGCAGCCCCTTTAGCGCGGGAACCTACGAGCAGTACTTC. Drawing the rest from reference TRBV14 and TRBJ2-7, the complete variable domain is EAGVTQFPSHSVIEKGQTVTLRCDPISGHDNLYWYRRVMGKEIKFLLHFVKESKQDESGMPNNRFLAERTGGTYSTLKVQPAELEDSGVYFCASSPFSAGTYEQYFGPGTRLTVT.

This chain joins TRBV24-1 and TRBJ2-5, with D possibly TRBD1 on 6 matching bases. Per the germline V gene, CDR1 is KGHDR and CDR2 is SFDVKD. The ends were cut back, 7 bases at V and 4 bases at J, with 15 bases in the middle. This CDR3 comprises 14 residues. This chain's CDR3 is CATSQTGSLETQYF. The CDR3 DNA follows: TGTGCCACCAGCCAGACAGGCTCCCTAGAGACCCAGTACTTC.

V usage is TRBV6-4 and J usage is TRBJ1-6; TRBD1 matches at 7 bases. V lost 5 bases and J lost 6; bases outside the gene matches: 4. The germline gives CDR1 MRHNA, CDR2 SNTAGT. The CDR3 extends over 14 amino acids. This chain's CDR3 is CASSPGGTNSPLHF. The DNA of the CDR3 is TGTGCCAGCAGTCCAGGGGGGACTAATTCACCCCTCCACTTT.

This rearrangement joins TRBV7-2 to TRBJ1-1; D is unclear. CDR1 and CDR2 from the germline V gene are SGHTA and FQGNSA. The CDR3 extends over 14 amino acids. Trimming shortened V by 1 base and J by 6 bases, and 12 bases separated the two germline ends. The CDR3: CASSLVSRVSEAFF. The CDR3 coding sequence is TGTGCCAGCAGCTTAGTCTCACGAGTATCTGAAGCTTTCTTT.